Only a few counts were recorded for the clone carrying this T cell receptor (beta chain). Its cognate antigen is unknown. The entry originates in a study of identical twins' blood T cells. Both ends of each TCR cDNA library bore sample-specific barcodes. MiXCR, applied by TCRdb to the 5' RACE reads, yields one record per CDR3 protein. The sample consists of 300,000 to 400,000 distinct CDR3 sequences, under 30% of them appearing once. The ends lost 0 bases at V and 4 bases at J; junction bases unmatched: 3. CDR3 length: 16 amino acids. Germline loops: CDR1 SGHRS, CDR2 YFSETQ. Overall study results and limits: Twins shared about as many clonotypes as their cloneset sizes predicted.

What was sequenced was PBMCs. The TCR comes from a woman between 18 and 50 years old in good health. V gene TRBV5-1 combines with J gene TRBJ2-1, with 11 positions matching TRBD2. Written as DNA, the CDR3 is TGCGCCAGCAGCTTGGAAGTAGCGGGGGGGTACAATGAGCAGTTCTTC. The encoded protein is CASSLEVAGGYNEQFF.